The 32 T cell receptor beta chains presented below share a single source sample, sequenced in a study of T-cell memory formation after mild COVID-19. TCRdb reprocessed the 5' RACE reads with MiXCR, giving one entry per CDR3 protein. Of about 430,000 distinct CDR3 sequences listed, approximately 24% were seen once; the top ten hold around 8.7%. The sample taken for sequencing was PBMCs or a T cell subset sorted from them (not recorded which). Receptor source: an adult woman who had mild COVID-19 (a few samples of this study predate the infection). Cell type and time point are not known.

This clonotype was detected only a few times. The rearrangement links TRBV5-1 to TRBJ2-3, with 8 bases matching TRBD1. V lost 4 bases to trimming and J lost 0 bases; unmatched junction nucleotides: 4. Looked up from germline, CDR1 is SGHRS and CDR2 is YFSETQ. This CDR3 spans 15 amino acids. DNA for the CDR3: TGCGCCAGCAGCCAGAGGACAGGGAGCACAGATACGCAGTATTTT. It yields the protein CASSQRTGSTDTQYF.

This clonotype was detected only a few times. The V call is TRBV7-9, the J call TRBJ2-4; D gene ambiguous. V was shortened by 2 bases and J by 5 bases, with 7 bases between the two germline ends. The germline V gene encodes CDR1 SEHNR and CDR2 FQNEAQ (reference sequence). The CDR3 runs to 13 residues. CDR3 in DNA: TGTGCCAGCAGCTTATTGACCGAAAACATTCAGTACTTC. It is translated as CASSLLTENIQYF.

In its sample, this clonotype was seen many times. The rearrangement links TRBV4-1 to TRBJ2-1; 8 bases match TRBD2. CDR1 is MGHRA, CDR2 YSYEKL, per germline. The junction had 17 bases not matched to a gene; V was cut back by 4 bases and J by 0 bases. The CDR3 is 20 residues long. CDR3 amino acids: CASSPLGKASGPSSYNEQFF. DNA for the CDR3: TGCGCCAGCAGCCCCCTCGGGAAAGCTAGCGGGCCGAGCTCCTACAATGAGCAGTTCTTC.

This clonotype was seen a handful of times. The chain employs TRBV7-9 and TRBJ1-4; tentatively, D is TRBD1 (5 bases). Germline V gene lookup returns CDR1 SEHNR and CDR2 FQNEAQ (reference sequence). Trimming removed 1 base from V and 8 bases from J, with 14 bases in between. The CDR3 loop spans 15 amino acids. The CDR3 is CASSLGPGSDEKLFF. CDR3 coding DNA: TGTGCCAGCAGCTTAGGCCCAGGGTCTGACGAAAAACTGTTTTTT.

This clonotype was observed a few times. This chain links TRBV18 with TRBJ2-5, with D tentatively TRBD1 or TRBD2 (5 bases each). Germline CDR1 is KGHSH and CDR2 is LQKENI. V lost 3 bases, J lost 2 bases, and 7 bases lay in between. The CDR3 has 13 residues. As DNA, the CDR3 is TGTGCCAGCTCACCGGGGGAGCAAGAGACCCAGTACTTC. Its translation is CASSPGEQETQYF.

This clonotype was seen ten or more times. The rearrangement joins TRBV5-1 to TRBJ1-1; D is ambiguous. The CDR3 contains 13 residues. In germline, CDR1 is SGHRS, CDR2 YFSETQ. V was shortened by 3 bases and J by 8 bases, with 14 bases between the two germline ends. The CDR3 loop reads CASSSDRYGEAFF. CDR3 nucleotide sequence: TGCGCCAGCAGCTCCGATAGATACGGCGAAGCTTTCTTT.

This clonotype was observed a few times. This chain connects TRBV19 to TRBJ1-1; 7 bases map to TRBD1. The J segment lost 5 bases and the V segment lost 6 bases, leaving 6 bases of the junction unmatched. The germline V gene has CDR1 LNHDA and CDR2 SQIVND (reference sequence). This CDR3 is built from 13 residues. CDR3 amino acids: CASSPTGLTEAFF. CDR3 nucleotide sequence: TGTGCCAGTAGCCCGACAGGGTTGACTGAAGCTTTCTTT.

This clonotype was seen a handful of times. This chain joins TRBV6-5 and TRBJ1-5; D might be TRBD1 (5 bases). Trimming took off 2 bases at V and 0 bases at J, with 8 bases between the two ends. The germline CDR1 and CDR2 sequences are MNHEY and SVGAGI. The CDR3 extends over 15 amino acids. CDR3 nucleotides: TGTGCCAGCAGTTACCGGGGGAATAGCAATCAGCCCCAGCATTTT. It specifies CASSYRGNSNQPQHF.

This sequence joins TRBV29-1 and TRBJ2-7; D unresolved. This CDR3 has 16 amino acids. CDR1 and CDR2 (germline): SQVTM, ANQGSEA. Trimming removed 0 bases from V and 0 bases from J, with 15 bases in between. CDR3 sequence (DNA): TGCAGCGTTGAAGACCCGGGCCATTCTGGCTCCTACGAGCAGTACTTC. It yields the protein CSVEDPGHSGSYEQYF.

This clonotype occurred a few times. This chain links TRBV4-2 with TRBJ2-5; D might be TRBD1 (5 bases). Germline CDR1 and CDR2: LGHNA and YNFKEQ. The CDR3 loop spans 16 amino acids. The ends were cut back, 0 bases at V and 2 bases at J, with 13 bases in the middle. CDR3 sequence (DNA): TGTGCCAGCAGCCAAGATATTGGGGCGACACAAGAGACCCAGTACTTC. Translation gives CASSQDIGATQETQYF.

The rearrangement joins TRBV12-3 or TRBV12-4 to TRBJ2-5; 10 bases agree with TRBD2. This CDR3 is 15 amino acids long. V lost 7 bases, J lost 9 bases, and 14 bases stayed unmatched. CDR3 nucleotides: TGTGCCAGCACCGCTAGGACTAGCGGAGGGGCGGCCCAGTACTTC. Its protein product is CASTARTSGGAAQYF.

The chain links TRBV14 to TRBJ2-5, with no clear D. The V end lost 4 bases, the J end lost 1 base, and 4 bases lay between the germline ends. The CDR3 spans 12 residues. CDR1 and CDR2 (germline): SGHDN, FVKESK. Written as DNA, the CDR3 is TGTGCCAGCAGCCTTTTCCAAGAGACCCAGTACTTC. It yields the protein CASSLFQETQYF.

The chain couples TRBV7-8 to TRBJ1-1; 8 nucleotides line up with TRBD1. After removal of 3 bases from V and 1 base from J, the junction contained 10 bases not matched to a gene. Germline-derived CDR1 and CDR2 are SGHVS and FQNEAQ. The CDR3 is 17 amino acids. Here the CDR3 DNA reads TGTGCCAGCAGCTTTAAGACAGGGGCGAGGGGGAACACTGAAGCTTTCTTT. As protein: CASSFKTGARGNTEAFF.

The V and J genes are TRBV19 and TRBJ2-3; no reliable D call. The CDR3 length is 14 residues. V was pared by 4 bases and J by 3 bases, with 11 bases between. Germline V gives CDR1 LNHDA, CDR2 SQIVND (reference sequence). The CDR3 nucleotides are TGTGCCAGTAGTAGCCGTGTCCAGACAGATACGCAGTATTTT. It specifies CASSSRVQTDTQYF. Complete variable domain (other parts from reference TRBV19 and TRBJ2-3): DGGITQSPKYLFRKEGQNVTLSCEQNLNHDAMYWYRQDPGQGLRLIYYSQIVNDFQKGDIAEGYSVSREKKESFPLTVTSAQKNPTAFYLCASSSRVQTDTQYFGPGTRLTVL.

Note on this clonotype: Sequence at one end of the junction differs from germline and may be a read error. Written as DNA, the CDR3 is TGTGCCATCAGTGAGTCGGACAGGTTCACTCTCTTC. Translating it yields CAISESDRFTLF. The rearrangement links TRBV10-3 to TRBJ2-7; 7 bases fit TRBD1. CDR1 ENHRY and CDR2 SYGVKD come from the germline V gene. The CDR3 has 12 residues.

The V gene is TRBV24-1, the J gene TRBJ2-3; D is undetermined. CDR1 is KGHDR and CDR2 is SFDVKD in the germline V gene. The ends were cut back, 1 base at V and 6 bases at J, with 7 bases in the middle. This CDR3 contains 13 residues. CDR3 nucleotides: TGTGCCACCAGTGATTTTACCCTCGATACGCAGTATTTT. Translating it yields CATSDFTLDTQYF.

V gene TRBV6-2 or TRBV6-3 combines with J gene TRBJ1-1; D remains ambiguous. V was pared by 4 bases and J by 4 bases, with 10 bases between. The length of the CDR3 is 13 residues. Germline V gives CDR1 MNHEY, CDR2 SVGEGT. The CDR3 nucleotides read TGTGCCAGCAGTTTCGTCCTGGGCACTGAAGCTTTCTTT. It codes for CASSFVLGTEAFF.

The chain has TRBV4-3 and TRBJ1-6; 9 nucleotides agree with TRBD1. The CDR3 sequence is 17 residues long. V dropped 6 bases and J dropped 4; count of bases not matched to a gene: 10. Germline assignment: CDR1 LGHNA and CDR2 YSLEER. Here the CDR3 reads CASRGNSGTGYNSPLHF. The CDR3, as DNA: TGCGCCAGCAGAGGCAATTCCGGGACAGGGTATAATTCACCCCTCCACTTT.

This clonotype came up a few times. The chain carries TRBV20-1 and TRBJ1-1; 9 bases match TRBD1. J lost 7 bases, V lost 5 bases, and 11 bases had no gene match. This CDR3 spans 14 amino acids. The germline V gene has CDR1 DFQATT and CDR2 SNEGSKA (reference sequence). The CDR3 sequence: CSAGRPGQGREAFF. DNA of the CDR3: TGCAGTGCTGGAAGACCGGGACAGGGCCGTGAAGCTTTCTTT.

This clonotype was found a few times. The chain is built from TRBV6-1 and TRBJ2-1; 7 nucleotides line up with TRBD2. The CDR3 totals 15 residues. Germline lookup yields CDR1 MNHNS and CDR2 SASEGT. V shed 6 bases, J shed 7 bases, and the junction held 12 bases outside the gene matches. CDR3 nucleotide sequence: TGTGCCAGCAGGGGACTATCGAAGGTTATAAATGAGCAGTTCTTC. Translating gives CASRGLSKVINEQFF.

This clonotype was counted many times. J is TRBJ2-3 and V is TRBV6-4; 7 bases are a match to TRBD1. V was pared by 0 bases and J by 4 bases, with 1 base of the junction left unmatched. The CDR3 extends over 14 amino acids. From germline, CDR1 is MRHNA and CDR2 SNTAGT. The CDR3: CASSDSTGPDTQYF. Written as DNA, the CDR3 is TGTGCCAGCAGTGACTCGACAGGGCCAGATACGCAGTATTTT.

The rearrangement uses TRBV5-1 and TRBJ2-7, with TRBD1 matching over 11 bases. J lost 5 bases, V lost 3 bases, and 4 bases had no gene match. Germline-derived CDR1 and CDR2 are SGHRS and YFSETQ. The CDR3 totals 14 residues. The CDR3 here is CASSSGQGGDEQYF. In DNA form, the CDR3 reads TGCGCCAGCAGCTCGGGACAGGGGGGCGACGAGCAGTACTTC.

This clonotype turned up a few times. The chain has TRBV5-1 and TRBJ2-1; D ambiguous. Between the trimmed V and J ends, which lost 0 bases and 10 bases, there was a span of 5 bases. The germline V gene has CDR1 SGHRS and CDR2 YFSETQ. This CDR3 has 11 residues. The CDR3 sequence: CASSLGAEQFF. DNA of the CDR3: TGCGCCAGCAGCTTGGGTGCGGAGCAGTTCTTC.

The sample holds a few counts of this clonotype. The chain employs TRBV20-1 and TRBJ2-1; D is possibly TRBD1 or TRBD2 (5 bases each). CDR1 DFQATT and CDR2 SNEGSKA come from the germline V gene (reference sequence). This CDR3 contains 14 residues. V lost 5 bases to trimming and J lost 11 bases, with 22 bases between them. The CDR3, as DNA: TGCAGTGCTGTCAGCCCTGGGGGTCGGCAAAAGCAGTTCTTC. Protein: CSAVSPGGRQKQFF.

This clonotype was counted between two and nine times. This sequence joins TRBV7-7 and TRBJ2-3; D remains unclear. Germline V gene data show CDR1 as SSHAT and CDR2 as FNYEAQ (reference sequence). There are 13 residues in the CDR3. V lost 3 bases to trimming and J lost 4 bases, with 8 bases between them. This chain's CDR3 is CASSFVYADTQYF. The DNA of the CDR3 is TGTGCCAGCAGCTTCGTCTACGCAGATACGCAGTATTTT.

In this sample, this clonotype turned up a few times. The chain couples TRBV6-1 to TRBJ1-1; a weak D match, TRBD1 (6 bases). The ends were cut back, 6 bases at V and 0 bases at J, with 14 bases in the middle. Germline values: CDR1 MNHNS, CDR2 SASEGT. CDR3 length equals 15 residues. In DNA, the CDR3 is TGTGCCAGCAGCCGAGAGACAGGTATGAACACTGAAGCTTTCTTT. As protein: CASSRETGMNTEAFF.

Of note for this clonotype: A clone one base away is much larger, so this may be a read error. CDR3 region: CASRLPGVVAKNIQYF. The CDR3 DNA reads TGTGCCAGCAGATTACCTGGAGTAGTAGCCAAAAACATTCAGTACTTC. This chain uses TRBV7-2 with TRBJ2-4; no clear D. The V end was cut by 6 bases, the J end by 0 bases, with 15 bases between. The CDR3 consists of 16 residues. The germline gives CDR1 SGHTA, CDR2 FQGNSA. Combining the CDR3 with reference TRBV7-2 and TRBJ2-4 gives the whole variable domain GAGVSQSPSNKVTEKGKDVELRCDPISGHTALYWYRQSLGQGLEFLIYFQGNSAPDKSGLPSDRFSAERTGGSVSTLTIQRTQQEDSAVYLCASRLPGVVAKNIQYFGAGTRLSVL.

The rearrangement joins TRBV6-5 to TRBJ1-1; TRBD1 matches 8 bases. The CDR3 has 17 amino acids. Trimming removed 0 bases from V and 5 bases from J; junction bases left unmatched: 11. From germline, CDR1 is MNHEY and CDR2 SVGAGI. CDR3 DNA: TGTGCCAGCAGTTACTCGGGGGCAGGGGGCCAGAGGACTGAAGCTTTCTTT. It is translated as CASSYSGAGGQRTEAFF.

This clonotype was seen more than once but under ten times. CDR3 region: CASSLEAQAALAKNIQYF. The CDR3 DNA follows: TGTGCCAGCAGCTTAGAAGCTCAAGCCGCTCTAGCCAAAAACATTCAGTACTTC. V is TRBV7-6 and J is TRBJ2-4, with no clear D. The CDR3 has 18 residues. The germline gives CDR1 SGHVS, CDR2 FNYEAQ. The V gene lost 1 base and the J gene lost 0 bases, with 16 bases spanning the gap.

This clonotype was picked up a small number of times. The chain combines TRBV7-6 with TRBJ2-1; D gene uncertain. Germline values: CDR1 SGHVS, CDR2 FNYEAQ. The V end was cut by 2 bases, the J end by 8 bases, with 13 bases between. The CDR3 runs to 14 residues. Written as DNA, the CDR3 is TGTGCCAGCAGCTTATTTTATGTAGAGGATGAGCAGTTCTTC. Protein: CASSLFYVEDEQFF.

The table lists this clonotype with many counts. This chain joins TRBV5-1 and TRBJ2-1; maybe TRBD1 (5 bases). The CDR3 is 15 residues long. The V and J ends lost 0 bases and 6 bases respectively, with 13 bases between them. CDR1 SGHRS and CDR2 YFSETQ come from the germline V gene. For the CDR3, the DNA is TGCGCCAGCAGCTTGGAGGGTGGCAGGGTCAATGAGCAGTTCTTC. Its protein product is CASSLEGGRVNEQFF.

This clonotype was recorded a few times. This sequence joins TRBV13 and TRBJ1-1; D gene unclear. There are 12 residues in the CDR3. CDR1 and CDR2 (germline): PRHDT, FYEKMQ (reference sequence). V gave up 5 bases and J gave up 4 bases, with 8 bases separating them. The CDR3 DNA is TGTGCCAGCAGCCATACTAGCACTGAAGCTTTCTTT. It specifies CASSHTSTEAFF.